This T cell receptor (beta chain) derives from a study of T-cell reconstitution after alpha-beta-depleted transplantation in children. As it was prepared, the TCRbeta library received unique molecular identifiers. TCRdb analysed the PCR reads with MiXCR anew, one entry per CDR3 protein. This sample has approximately 630,000 distinct CDR3 sequences; under 15% occur once, and the top ten carry 0.75% to 0.85%. This clonotype was detected many times. The trim removed 3 bases at V and 1 base at J, leaving 4 bases unmatched. The CDR3 contains 15 residues. Germline V lookup: CDR1 SGHTA, CDR2 FQGNSA. This TCR came from a girl under 10 years old with congenital amegakaryocytic thrombocytopenia, due to receive a stem cell transplant. The rearrangement uses TRBV7-2 and TRBJ1-1, with 8 nucleotides matching TRBD1. The sequencing here drew on PBMCs, taken before TCRalphabeta/CD19-depleted stem cell transplant. CDR3 bases: TGTGCCAGCAGCTTGCCCGGACAGGGGAACACTGAAGCTTTCTTT. Protein product: CASSLPGQGNTEAFF.